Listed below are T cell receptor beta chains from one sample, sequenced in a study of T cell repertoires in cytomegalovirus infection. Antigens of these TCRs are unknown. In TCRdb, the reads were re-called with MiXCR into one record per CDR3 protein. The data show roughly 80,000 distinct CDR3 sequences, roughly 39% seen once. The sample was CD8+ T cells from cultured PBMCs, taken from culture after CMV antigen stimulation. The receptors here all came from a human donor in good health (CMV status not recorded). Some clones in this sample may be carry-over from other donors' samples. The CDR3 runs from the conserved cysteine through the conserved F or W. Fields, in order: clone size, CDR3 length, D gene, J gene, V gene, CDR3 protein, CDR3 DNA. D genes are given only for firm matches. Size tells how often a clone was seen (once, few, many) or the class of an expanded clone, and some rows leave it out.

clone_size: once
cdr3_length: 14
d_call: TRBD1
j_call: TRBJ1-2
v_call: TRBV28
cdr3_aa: CASSPGTGRRGYTF
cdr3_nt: TGTGCCAGCAGTCCGGGGACAGGGAGAAGGGGCTACACCTTC

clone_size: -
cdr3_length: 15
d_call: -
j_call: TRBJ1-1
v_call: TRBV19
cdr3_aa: CASSTQGAADTEAFF
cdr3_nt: TGTGCCAGTAGTACTCAGGGCGCCGCGGACACTGAAGCTTTCTTT

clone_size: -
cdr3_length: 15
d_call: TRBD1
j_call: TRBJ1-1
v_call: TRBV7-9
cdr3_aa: CASSEARGRNTEAFF
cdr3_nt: TGTGCCAGCAGCGAAGCCAGGGGGAGGAACACTGAAGCTTTCTTT

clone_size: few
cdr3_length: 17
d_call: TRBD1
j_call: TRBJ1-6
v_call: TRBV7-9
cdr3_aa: CASSQGTGWLGNSPLHF
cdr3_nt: TGTGCCAGCAGCCAAGGGACAGGGTGGCTTGGTAATTCACCCCTCCACTTT

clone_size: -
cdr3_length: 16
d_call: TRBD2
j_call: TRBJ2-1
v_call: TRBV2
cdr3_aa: CASSDIAGGSYNEQFF
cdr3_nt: TGTGCCAGCAGTGACATAGCGGGGGGTTCCTACAATGAGCAGTTCTTC

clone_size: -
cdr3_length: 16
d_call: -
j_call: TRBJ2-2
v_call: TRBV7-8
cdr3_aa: CASSLGDMANTGELFF
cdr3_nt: TGTGCCAGCAGCTTAGGAGACATGGCGAACACCGGGGAGCTGTTTTTT

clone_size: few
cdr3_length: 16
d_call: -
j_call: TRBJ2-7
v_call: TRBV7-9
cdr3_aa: CASSLGDSSLSYEQYF
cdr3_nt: TGTGCCAGCAGCTTAGGAGACAGCTCCCTCTCCTACGAGCAGTACTTC

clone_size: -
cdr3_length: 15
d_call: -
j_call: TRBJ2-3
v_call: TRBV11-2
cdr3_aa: CASSLVDGVYDTQYF
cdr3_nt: TGTGCCAGCAGCTTAGTCGACGGGGTCTATGATACGCAGTATTTT

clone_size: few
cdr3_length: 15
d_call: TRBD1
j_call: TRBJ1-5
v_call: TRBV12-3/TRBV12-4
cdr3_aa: CASSQTTGNNQPQHF
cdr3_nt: TGTGCCAGCAGCCAAACGACAGGGAACAATCAGCCCCAGCATTTT

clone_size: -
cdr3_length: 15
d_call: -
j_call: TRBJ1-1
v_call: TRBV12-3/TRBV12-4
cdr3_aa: CASATSRGRNTEAFF
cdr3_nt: TGTGCCAGCGCTACCTCCCGAGGTAGGAACACTGAAGCTTTCTTT

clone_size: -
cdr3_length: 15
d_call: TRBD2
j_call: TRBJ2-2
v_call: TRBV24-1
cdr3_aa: CATRDSGGTTGELFF
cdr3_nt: TGTGCCACCAGAGACTCGGGGGGAACGACCGGGGAGCTGTTTTTT

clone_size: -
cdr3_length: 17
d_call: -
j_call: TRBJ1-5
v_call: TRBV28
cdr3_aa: CASSLFRRASGNQPQHF
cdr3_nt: TGTGCCAGCAGTTTATTCCGGCGGGCTTCGGGCAATCAGCCCCAGCATTTT

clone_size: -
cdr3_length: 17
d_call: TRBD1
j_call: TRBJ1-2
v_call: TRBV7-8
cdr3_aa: CASSLATPGQGADGYTF
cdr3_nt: TGTGCCAGCAGCTTAGCTACCCCAGGACAGGGGGCGGATGGCTACACCTTC

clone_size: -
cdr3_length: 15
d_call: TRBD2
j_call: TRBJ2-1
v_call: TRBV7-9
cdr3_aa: CASSQRGEYYNEQFF
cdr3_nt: TGTGCCAGCAGCCAGCGGGGGGAGTACTACAATGAGCAGTTCTTC

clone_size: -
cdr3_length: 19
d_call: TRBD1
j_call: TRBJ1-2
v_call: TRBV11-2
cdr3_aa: CASSLRGDRGLQINYGYTF
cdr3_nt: TGTGCCAGCAGCTTAAGGGGGGACAGGGGGCTCCAGATTAACTATGGCTACACCTTC

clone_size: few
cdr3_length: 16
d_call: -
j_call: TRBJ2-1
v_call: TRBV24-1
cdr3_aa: CATSGLDSYSLNEQFF
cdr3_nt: TGTGCCACCAGTGGTTTGGACTCCTACAGTCTCAATGAGCAGTTCTTC

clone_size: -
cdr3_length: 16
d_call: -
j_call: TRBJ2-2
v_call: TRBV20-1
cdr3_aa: CSARPVDQRSTGELFF
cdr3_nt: TGCAGTGCACGTCCGGTGGATCAGCGAAGCACCGGGGAGCTGTTTTTT

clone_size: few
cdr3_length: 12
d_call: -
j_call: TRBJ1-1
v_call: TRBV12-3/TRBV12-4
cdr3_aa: CASSFGVELAFF
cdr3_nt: TGTGCCAGCAGTTTCGGTGTGGAGTTAGCTTTCTTT

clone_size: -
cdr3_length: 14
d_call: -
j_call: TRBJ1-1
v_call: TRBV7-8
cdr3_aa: CASSLYPGETEAFF
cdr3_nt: TGTGCCAGCAGCTTATACCCAGGGGAGACTGAAGCTTTCTTT

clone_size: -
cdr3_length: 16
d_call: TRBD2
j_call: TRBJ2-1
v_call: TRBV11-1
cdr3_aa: CASSLIGLASNNEQFF
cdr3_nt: TGTGCCAGCAGCTTAATTGGACTAGCGAGTAACAATGAGCAGTTCTTC

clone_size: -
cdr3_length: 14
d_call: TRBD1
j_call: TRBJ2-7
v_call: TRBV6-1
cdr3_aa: CASSETGQLYEQYF
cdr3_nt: TGTGCCAGCAGTGAAACGGGACAGTTATACGAGCAGTACTTC

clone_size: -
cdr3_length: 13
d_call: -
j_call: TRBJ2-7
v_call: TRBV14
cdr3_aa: CASSQDKFHEQYF
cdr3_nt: TGTGCCAGCAGCCAAGATAAGTTTCACGAGCAGTACTTC

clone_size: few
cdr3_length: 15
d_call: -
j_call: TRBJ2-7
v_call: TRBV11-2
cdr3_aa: CASSLIGNHRYEQYF
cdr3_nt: TGTGCCAGCAGCTTGATTGGGAACCACAGATACGAGCAGTACTTC

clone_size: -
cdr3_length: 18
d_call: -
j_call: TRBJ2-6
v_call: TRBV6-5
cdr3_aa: CASSYQGFNPSGANVLTF
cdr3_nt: TGTGCCAGCAGTTATCAAGGGTTCAACCCTTCTGGGGCCAACGTCCTGACTTTC

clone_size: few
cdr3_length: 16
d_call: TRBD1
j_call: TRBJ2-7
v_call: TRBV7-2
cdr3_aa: CASSPGQGEHSYEQYF
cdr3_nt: TGTGCCAGCAGCCCCGGACAGGGGGAACACTCCTACGAGCAGTACTTC

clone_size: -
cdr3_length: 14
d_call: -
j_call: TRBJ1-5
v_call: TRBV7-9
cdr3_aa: CASSLDSGHQPQHF
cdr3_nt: TGTGCCAGCAGCCTGGACAGTGGCCATCAGCCCCAGCATTTT

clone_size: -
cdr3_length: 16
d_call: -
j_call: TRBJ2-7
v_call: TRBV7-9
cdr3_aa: CASSSYTTRGSYEQYF
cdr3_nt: TGTGCCAGCAGCTCATATACTACTCGGGGCTCCTACGAGCAGTACTTC

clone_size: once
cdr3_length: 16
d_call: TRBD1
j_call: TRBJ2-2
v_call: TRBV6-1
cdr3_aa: CASSLRGRLGTGELFF
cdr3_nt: TGTGCCAGCAGCTTAAGGGGGCGCTTGGGCACCGGGGAGCTGTTTTTT

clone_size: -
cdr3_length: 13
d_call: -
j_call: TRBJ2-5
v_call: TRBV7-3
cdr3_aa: CASSSEYQETQYF
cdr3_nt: TGTGCCAGCAGCTCAGAGTACCAAGAGACCCAGTACTTC

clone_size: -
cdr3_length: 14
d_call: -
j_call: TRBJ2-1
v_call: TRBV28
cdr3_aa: CASSNRDGYNEQFF
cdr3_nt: TGTGCCAGCAGTAACCGGGACGGATACAATGAGCAGTTCTTC

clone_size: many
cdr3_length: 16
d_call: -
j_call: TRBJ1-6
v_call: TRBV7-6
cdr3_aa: CASSLSPGDTDSPLHF
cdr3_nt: TGTGCCAGCAGCTTATCTCCTGGGGATACGGATTCACCCCTCCACTTT

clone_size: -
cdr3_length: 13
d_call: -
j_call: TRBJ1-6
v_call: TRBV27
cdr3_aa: CASRRTGNSPLHF
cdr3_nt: TGTGCCAGCAGACGGACGGGTAATTCACCCCTCCACTTT

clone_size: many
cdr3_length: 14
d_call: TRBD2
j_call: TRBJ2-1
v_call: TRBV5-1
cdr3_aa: CASSFSGAYNEQFF
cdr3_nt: TGCGCCAGCAGCTTCAGCGGGGCCTACAATGAGCAGTTCTTC

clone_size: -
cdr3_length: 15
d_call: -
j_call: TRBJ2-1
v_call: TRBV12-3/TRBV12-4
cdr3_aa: CASSLIDSPYNEQFF
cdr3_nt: TGTGCCAGCAGTTTAATTGATAGTCCCTACAATGAGCAGTTCTTC

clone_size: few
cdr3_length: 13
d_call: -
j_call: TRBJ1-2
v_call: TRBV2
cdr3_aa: CASSEAMVYGYTF
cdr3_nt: TGTGCCAGCAGTGAAGCGATGGTCTATGGCTACACCTTC

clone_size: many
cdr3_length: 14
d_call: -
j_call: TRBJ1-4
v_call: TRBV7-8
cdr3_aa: CASSPRATGEKLFF
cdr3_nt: TGTGCCAGCAGCCCTAGGGCTACCGGTGAAAAACTGTTTTTT

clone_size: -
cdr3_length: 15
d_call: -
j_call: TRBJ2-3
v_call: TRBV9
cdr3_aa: CASSDLEPSTDTQYF
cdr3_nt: TGTGCCAGCAGCGACCTAGAACCTAGCACAGATACGCAGTATTTT

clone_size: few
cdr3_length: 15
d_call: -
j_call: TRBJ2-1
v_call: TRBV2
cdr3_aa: CASPGAGASYNEQFF
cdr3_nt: TGTGCCAGCCCGGGGGCGGGGGCGTCCTACAATGAGCAGTTCTTC

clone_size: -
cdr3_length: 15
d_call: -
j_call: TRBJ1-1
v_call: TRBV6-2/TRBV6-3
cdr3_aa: CASSKTRDMGTEAFF
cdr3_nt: TGTGCCAGCAGCAAGACAAGGGATATGGGCACTGAAGCTTTCTTT

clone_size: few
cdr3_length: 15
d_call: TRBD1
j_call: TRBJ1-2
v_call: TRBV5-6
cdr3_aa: CASSAGGTGNYGYTF
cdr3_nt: TGTGCCAGCAGCGCGGGGGGGACAGGGAACTATGGCTACACCTTC

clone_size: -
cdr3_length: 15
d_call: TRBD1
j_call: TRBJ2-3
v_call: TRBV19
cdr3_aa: CASSLMGQHTDTQYF
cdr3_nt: TGTGCCAGTAGCCTAATGGGACAGCACACAGATACGCAGTATTTT

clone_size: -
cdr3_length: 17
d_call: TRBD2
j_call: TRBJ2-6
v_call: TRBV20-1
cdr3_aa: CSARDDSGGGGANVLTF
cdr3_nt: TGCAGTGCTAGAGATGATAGCGGGGGCGGGGGGGCCAACGTCCTGACTTTC

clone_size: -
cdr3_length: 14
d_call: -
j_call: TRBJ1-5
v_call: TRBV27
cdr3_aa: CASSLYLGNQPQHF
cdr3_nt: TGTGCCAGCAGTCTATATCTAGGCAATCAGCCCCAGCATTTT

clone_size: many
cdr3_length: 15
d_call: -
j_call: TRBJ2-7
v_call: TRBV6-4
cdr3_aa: CASRVTRRRYYEQYF
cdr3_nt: TGTGCCAGCAGGGTAACGAGGCGGAGGTACTACGAGCAGTACTTC

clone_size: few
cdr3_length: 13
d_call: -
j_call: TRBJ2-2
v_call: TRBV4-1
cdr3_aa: CASSHPNTGELFF
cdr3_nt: TGCGCCAGCAGCCATCCGAACACCGGGGAGCTGTTTTTT

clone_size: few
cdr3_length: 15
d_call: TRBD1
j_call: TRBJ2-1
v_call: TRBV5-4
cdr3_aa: CASSSTDRPFDEQFF
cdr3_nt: TGTGCCAGCAGCTCAACGGACAGGCCTTTCGATGAGCAGTTCTTC

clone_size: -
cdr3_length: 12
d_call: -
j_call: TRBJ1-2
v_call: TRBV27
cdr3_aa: CASGAGVRGYTF
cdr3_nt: TGTGCCAGCGGGGCAGGGGTTCGGGGCTACACCTTC

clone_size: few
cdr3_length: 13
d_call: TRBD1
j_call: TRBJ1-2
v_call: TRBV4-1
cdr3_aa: CASSPGTGDGYTF
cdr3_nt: TGCGCCAGCAGCCCCGGGACAGGGGATGGCTACACCTTC

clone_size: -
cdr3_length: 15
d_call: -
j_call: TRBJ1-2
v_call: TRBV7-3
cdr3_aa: CASSPSLLGPEGYTF
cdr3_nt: TGTGCCAGCAGCCCCTCTCTCCTCGGTCCGGAGGGCTACACCTTC

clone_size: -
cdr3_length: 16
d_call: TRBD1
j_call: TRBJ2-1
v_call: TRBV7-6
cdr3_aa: CASSSTTGDFYNEQFF
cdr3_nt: TGTGCCAGCAGCAGCACGACAGGGGACTTTTACAATGAGCAGTTCTTC

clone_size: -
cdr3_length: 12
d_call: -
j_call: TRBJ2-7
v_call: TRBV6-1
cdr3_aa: CASSPRGSEQYF
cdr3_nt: TGTGCCAGCAGTCCCCGGGGCAGCGAGCAGTACTTC

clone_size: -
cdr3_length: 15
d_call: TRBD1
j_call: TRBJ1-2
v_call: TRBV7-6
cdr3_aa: CASSSPGQGLWGYTF
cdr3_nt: TGTGCCAGCAGCTCGCCGGGACAGGGACTATGGGGCTACACCTTC

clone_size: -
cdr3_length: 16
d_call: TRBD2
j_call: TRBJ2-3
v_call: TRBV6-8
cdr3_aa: CASSPPTSGGVYTQYF
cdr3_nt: TGTGCCAGCAGTCCACCGACTAGCGGGGGGGTATATACGCAGTATTTT

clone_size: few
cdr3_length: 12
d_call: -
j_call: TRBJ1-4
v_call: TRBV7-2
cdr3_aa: CASSPVGEKLFF
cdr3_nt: TGTGCCAGCAGCCCAGTCGGGGAAAAACTGTTTTTT

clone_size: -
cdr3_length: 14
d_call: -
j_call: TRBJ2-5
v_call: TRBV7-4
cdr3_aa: CASSLEWGQETQYF
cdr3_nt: TGTGCCAGCAGCCTCGAGTGGGGCCAAGAGACCCAGTACTTC